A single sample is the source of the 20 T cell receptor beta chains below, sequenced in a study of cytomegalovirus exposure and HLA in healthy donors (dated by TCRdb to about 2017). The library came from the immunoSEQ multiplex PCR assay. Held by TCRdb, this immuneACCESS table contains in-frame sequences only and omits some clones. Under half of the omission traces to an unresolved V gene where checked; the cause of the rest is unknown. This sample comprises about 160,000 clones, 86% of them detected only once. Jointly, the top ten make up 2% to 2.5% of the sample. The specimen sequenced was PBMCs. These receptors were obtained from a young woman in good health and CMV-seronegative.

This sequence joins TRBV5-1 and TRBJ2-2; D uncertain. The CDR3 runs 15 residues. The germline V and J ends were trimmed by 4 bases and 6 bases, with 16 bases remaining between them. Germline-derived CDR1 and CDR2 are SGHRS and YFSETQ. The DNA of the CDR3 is TGCGCCAGCAGCCCCCCTGGTGAGGTGGCCGGGGAGCTGTTTTTT. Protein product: CASSPPGEVAGELFF.

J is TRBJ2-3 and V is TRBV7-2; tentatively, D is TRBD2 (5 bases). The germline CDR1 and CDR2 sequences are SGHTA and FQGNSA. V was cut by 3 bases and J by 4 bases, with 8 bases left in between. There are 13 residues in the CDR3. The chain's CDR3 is CASSLLRADTQYF. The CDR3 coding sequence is TGTGCCAGCAGCTTGCTGAGGGCAGATACGCAGTATTTT.

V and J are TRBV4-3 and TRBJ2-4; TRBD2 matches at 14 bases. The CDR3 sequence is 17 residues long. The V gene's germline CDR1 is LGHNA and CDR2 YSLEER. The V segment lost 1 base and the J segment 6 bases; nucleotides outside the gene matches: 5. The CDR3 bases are TGCGCCAGCAGCCAAGCCGGGACTAGCGGGAGAATAAACATTCAGTACTTC. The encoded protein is CASSQAGTSGRINIQYF.

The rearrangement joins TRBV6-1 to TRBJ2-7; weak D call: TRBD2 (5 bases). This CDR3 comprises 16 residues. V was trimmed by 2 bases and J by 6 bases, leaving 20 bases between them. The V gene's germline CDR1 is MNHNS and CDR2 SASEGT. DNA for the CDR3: TGTGCCAGCAGTGAACTTTGGACCGGGGAAGTCCGCGAGCAGTACTTC. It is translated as CASSELWTGEVREQYF.

The CDR3 DNA is TGTGCCAGCAGCGTTACACCCAGCGCCAATTCACCCCTCCACTTT. This codes for CASSVTPSANSPLHF. The chain couples TRBV9 to TRBJ1-6; no clear D. The V end was cut by 2 bases, the J end by 7 bases, with 13 bases between. Germline V CDR1 and CDR2: SGDLS, YYNGEE. CDR3 length: 15 residues.

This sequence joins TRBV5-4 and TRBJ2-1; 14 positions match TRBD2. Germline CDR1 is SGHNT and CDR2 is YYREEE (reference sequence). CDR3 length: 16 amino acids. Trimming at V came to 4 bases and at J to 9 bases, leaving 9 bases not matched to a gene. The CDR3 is CASSQRTSGRFAEQFF. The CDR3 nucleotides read TGTGCCAGCAGCCAACGGACTAGCGGGAGGTTCGCTGAGCAGTTCTTC.

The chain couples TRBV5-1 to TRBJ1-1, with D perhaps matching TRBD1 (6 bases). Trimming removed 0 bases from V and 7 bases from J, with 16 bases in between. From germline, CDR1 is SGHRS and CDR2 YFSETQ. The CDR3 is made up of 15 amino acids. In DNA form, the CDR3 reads TGCGCCAGCAGCTTGGAATCAGGGGCGTTAGTTGAAGCTTTCTTT. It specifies CASSLESGALVEAFF.

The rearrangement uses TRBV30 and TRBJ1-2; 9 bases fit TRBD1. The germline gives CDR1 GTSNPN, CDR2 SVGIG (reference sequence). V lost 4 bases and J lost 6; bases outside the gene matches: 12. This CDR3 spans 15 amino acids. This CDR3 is CAWTSGTGNLNGYTF. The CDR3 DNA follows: TGTGCCTGGACTTCCGGGACAGGGAATCTCAATGGCTACACCTTC.

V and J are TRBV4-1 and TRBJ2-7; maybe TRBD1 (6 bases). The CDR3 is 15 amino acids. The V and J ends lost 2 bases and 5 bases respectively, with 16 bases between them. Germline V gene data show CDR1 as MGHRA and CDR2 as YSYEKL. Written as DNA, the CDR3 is TGCGCCAGCAGCCAAACTCTAGGGGGTTCCCACGAGCAGTACTTC. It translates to CASSQTLGGSHEQYF.

CDR3: CASSPHTGTGNTEAFF. The CDR3, as DNA: TGTGCCAGCAGCCCCCACACCGGGACAGGGAACACTGAAGCTTTCTTT. The chain joins TRBV14 to TRBJ1-1; TRBD1 matches at 8 bases. The CDR3 is made up of 16 amino acids. The germline CDR1 and CDR2 sequences are SGHDN and FVKESK. V dropped 4 bases and J dropped 1; count of bases not matched to a gene: 8.

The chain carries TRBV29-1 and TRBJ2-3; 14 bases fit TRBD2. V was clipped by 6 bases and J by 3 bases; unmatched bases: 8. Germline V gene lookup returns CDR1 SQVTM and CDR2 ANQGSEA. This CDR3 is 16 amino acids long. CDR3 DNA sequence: TGCAGCGTGCGGGGACTAGCGGGAGAGGCAACAGATACGCAGTATTTT. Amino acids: CSVRGLAGEATDTQYF.

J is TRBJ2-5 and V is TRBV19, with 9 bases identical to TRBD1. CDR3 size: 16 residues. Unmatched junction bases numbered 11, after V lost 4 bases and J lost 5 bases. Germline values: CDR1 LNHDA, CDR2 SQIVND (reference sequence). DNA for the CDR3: TGTGCCAGTAGTACAACGGGACAGGGTAATCGCGAGACCCAGTACTTC. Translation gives CASSTTGQGNRETQYF.

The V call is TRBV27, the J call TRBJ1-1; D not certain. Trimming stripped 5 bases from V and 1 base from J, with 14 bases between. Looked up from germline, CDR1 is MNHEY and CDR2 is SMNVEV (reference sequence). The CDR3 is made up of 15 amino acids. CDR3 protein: CASSPKHAWNTEAFF. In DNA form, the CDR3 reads TGTGCCAGCAGTCCAAAACACGCCTGGAACACTGAAGCTTTCTTT.

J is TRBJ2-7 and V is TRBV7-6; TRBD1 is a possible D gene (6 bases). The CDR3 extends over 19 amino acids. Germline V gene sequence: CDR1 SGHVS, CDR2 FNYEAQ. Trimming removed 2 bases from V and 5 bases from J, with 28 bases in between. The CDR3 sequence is CASSLYPPGQGSLQDEQYF. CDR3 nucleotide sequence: TGTGCCAGCAGCTTATATCCTCCCGGGCAGGGGTCTTTGCAGGACGAGCAGTACTTC.

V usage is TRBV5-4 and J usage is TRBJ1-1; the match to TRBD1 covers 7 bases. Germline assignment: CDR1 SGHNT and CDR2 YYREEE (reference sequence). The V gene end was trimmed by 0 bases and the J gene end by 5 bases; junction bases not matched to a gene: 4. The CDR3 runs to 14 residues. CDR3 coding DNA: TGTGCCAGCAGCTTGGACCTACAGGGGACTGAAGCTTTCTTT. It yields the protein CASSLDLQGTEAFF.

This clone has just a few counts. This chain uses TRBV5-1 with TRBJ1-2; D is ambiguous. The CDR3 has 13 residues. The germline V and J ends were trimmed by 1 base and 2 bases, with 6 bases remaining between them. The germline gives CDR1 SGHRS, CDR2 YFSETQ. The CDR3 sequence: CASSLWLNYGYTF. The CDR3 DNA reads TGCGCCAGCAGCTTGTGGCTGAACTATGGCTACACCTTC.

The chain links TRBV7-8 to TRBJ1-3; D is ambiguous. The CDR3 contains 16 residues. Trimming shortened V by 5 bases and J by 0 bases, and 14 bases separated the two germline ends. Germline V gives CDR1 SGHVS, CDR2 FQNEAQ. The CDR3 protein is CASSPTVLPSGNTIYF. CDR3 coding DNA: TGTGCCAGCAGCCCAACCGTACTGCCCTCTGGAAACACCATATATTTT.

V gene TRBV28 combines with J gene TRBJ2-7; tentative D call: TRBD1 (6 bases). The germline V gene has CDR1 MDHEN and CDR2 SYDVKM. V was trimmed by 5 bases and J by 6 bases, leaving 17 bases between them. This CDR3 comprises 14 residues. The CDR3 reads CASSRDTRTGEQYF. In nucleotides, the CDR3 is TGTGCCAGCAGTCGGGACACCCGAACGGGCGAGCAGTACTTC.

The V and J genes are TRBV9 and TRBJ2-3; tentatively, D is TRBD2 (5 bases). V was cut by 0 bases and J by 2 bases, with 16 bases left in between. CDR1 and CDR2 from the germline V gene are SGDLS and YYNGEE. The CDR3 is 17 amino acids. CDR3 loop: CASSVVSVTGFTDTQYF. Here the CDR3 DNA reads TGTGCCAGCAGCGTAGTTTCGGTTACGGGATTCACAGATACGCAGTATTTT.

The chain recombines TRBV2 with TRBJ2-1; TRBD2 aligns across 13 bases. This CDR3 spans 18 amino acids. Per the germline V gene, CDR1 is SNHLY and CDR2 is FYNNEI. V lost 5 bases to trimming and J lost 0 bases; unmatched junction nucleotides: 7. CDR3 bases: TGTGCCAGCAGTCGACTAGCGGGGGGTCTGAGCTCCTACAATGAGCAGTTCTTC. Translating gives CASSRLAGGLSSYNEQFF.